This T cell receptor beta chain was retrieved from a study of blood T cell repertoires in COVID-19. Study information: The United States, Italy and Spain were the sources of the acute and convalescent COVID-19 samples. Sources were T cells, B-cell-depleted T cells, or PBMCs; the material itself was cDNA or gDNA.

Enrolled through a virtual design, the participants were between roughly 18 and 90 years of age and came from roughly 22 US areas. Under the authors' procedure: Estimated nucleated cell counts came from reference gene primer amplification. Some clones are missing from TCRdb's copy, which holds only in-frame ones; the method was immunoSEQ multiplex PCR. The V and J calls and clone size come from that table; D and trimming were worked out from the DNA. The sample holds 200,000 or so clones; approximately 80% are singletons and the top ten take nearly 7.5%. The junction had 5 bases not matched to a gene; V was cut back by 4 bases and J by 8 bases. Germline-derived CDR1 and CDR2 are MDHEN and SYDVKM. The CDR3 spans 14 residues.

The genes are TRBV28 and TRBJ1-4; TRBD1 matches at 9 bases. Sequencing was performed on PBMCs or T cells enriched from blood (not recorded which). The clonotype originates from a middle-aged woman with acute COVID-19. The CDR3: CASSSQGAWEKLFF. The DNA of the CDR3 is TGTGCCAGCAGTTCACAGGGGGCATGGGAAAAACTGTTTTTT.